This entry describes one TCR beta chain. Its antigen is undetermined. The entry originates in a study of OX40 agonist ivuxolimab in advanced cancers. Overall study context: Patients received intravenous ivuxolimab every 2 weeks at 0.01 to 10 mg/kg. It was permissible to have had prior anti-PD-1, anti-PD-L1 or anti-CTLA-4 therapy, and under 45% had some.

The CDR3 is 16 residues long. Trimming took off 6 bases at V and 3 bases at J, with 17 bases between the two ends. The germline V gene has CDR1 PRHDT and CDR2 FYEKMQ (reference sequence). Study observations and caveats: In CD8+ T cells, expanded clones were on average more numerous than in CD4+. It was also the case that some nonresponders had low normalized T-cell clonal expansion.

Assay used: immunoSEQ multiplex PCR; TCRdb lists only in-frame clones, some missing. The table lists about 18,000 clones, approximately 78% of them singletons. This specimen consisted of CD4+ or CD8+ T cells sorted from blood, obtained in a trial of the OX40 agonist ivuxolimab. The TCR comes from an adult with an advanced solid tumor such as melanoma, head and neck, liver or kidney cancer. This chain uses TRBV13 with TRBJ2-2; D is possibly TRBD2 (6 bases). CDR3: CASRRNPGDYTGELFF. Here the CDR3 DNA reads TGTGCCAGCAGACGGAATCCGGGGGACTACACCGGGGAGCTGTTTTTT.